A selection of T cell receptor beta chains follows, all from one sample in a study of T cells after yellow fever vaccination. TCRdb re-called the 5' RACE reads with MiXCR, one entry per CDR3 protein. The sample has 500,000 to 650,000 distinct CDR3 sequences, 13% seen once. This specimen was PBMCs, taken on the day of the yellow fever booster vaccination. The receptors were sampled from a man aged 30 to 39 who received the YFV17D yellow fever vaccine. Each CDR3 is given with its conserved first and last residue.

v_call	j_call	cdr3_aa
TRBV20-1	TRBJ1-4	CSAKQVANEKLFF
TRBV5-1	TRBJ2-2	CASSFVGGLDTGELFF
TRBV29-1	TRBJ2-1	CSYWDGDNEQFF
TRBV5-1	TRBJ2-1	CASSLAGSGQGENEQFF
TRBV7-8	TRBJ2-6	CASSWRRGASGANVLTF
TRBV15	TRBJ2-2	CATSRGGGLAGWFSGELFF
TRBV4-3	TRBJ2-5	CASSQDGRTDKTQYF
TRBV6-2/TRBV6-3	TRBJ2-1	CASQIAGTQGNEQFF
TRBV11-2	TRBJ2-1	CASSLGTSGRDPYNEQFF
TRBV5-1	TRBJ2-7	CASSLWADSYEQYF
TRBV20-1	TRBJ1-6	CSAVNSPLHF
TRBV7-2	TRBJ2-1	CASSIEGAPYNEQFF
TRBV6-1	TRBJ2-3	CASSRRQGPRTDTQYF
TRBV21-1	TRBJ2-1	CASSNVRLVRYGESSYNEQFF
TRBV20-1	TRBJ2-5	CSARVSGERETQYF
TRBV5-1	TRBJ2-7	CASSPPATSGPSYEQYF
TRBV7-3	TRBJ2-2	CASSSRKRGAGELFF
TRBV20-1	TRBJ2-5	CSASGSLGETQYF
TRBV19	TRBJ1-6	CASSLGRGNSPLHF
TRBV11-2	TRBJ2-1	CASSLGTSGRDPHNEQFF